This T cell receptor beta chain stems from a study of human T cells and chemical hapten exposure. The length of the CDR3 is 15 residues. The germline CDR1 and CDR2 sequences are SGHRS and YFSETQ. V lost 4 bases to trimming and J lost 8 bases; unmatched junction nucleotides: 11. Sample time point: patch test 1, 2 weeks after DPC sensitization. This sample's treatment: therapeutic diphenylcyclopropenone sensitization with weekly scalp DPC. This clonotype was seen only a few times. TCRdb processed the RACE reads anew with MiXCR; each CDR3 protein has one entry. This sample has over 65,000 distinct CDR3 sequences, with around 10% found just once.

The sample here was whole blood, taken in connection with sensitization to the hapten diphenylcyclopropenone (DPC). This sequence was found in a woman aged 45 to 65 with alopecia areata. Some clones in this sample may be carry-over from other donors' samples. The rearrangement uses TRBV5-1 and TRBJ2-1; 8 positions match TRBD2. Here the CDR3 reads CASSPGRAGGDEQFF. The CDR3 coding sequence is TGCGCCAGCAGCCCCGGGAGGGCCGGCGGTGATGAGCAGTTCTTC. Combining the CDR3 with reference TRBV5-1 and TRBJ2-1 gives the whole variable domain KAGVTQTPRYLIKTRGQQVTLSCSPISGHRSVSWYQQTPGQGLQFLFEYFSETQRNKGNFPGRFSGRQFSNSRSEMNVSTLELGDSALYLCASSPGRAGGDEQFFGPGTRLTVL.